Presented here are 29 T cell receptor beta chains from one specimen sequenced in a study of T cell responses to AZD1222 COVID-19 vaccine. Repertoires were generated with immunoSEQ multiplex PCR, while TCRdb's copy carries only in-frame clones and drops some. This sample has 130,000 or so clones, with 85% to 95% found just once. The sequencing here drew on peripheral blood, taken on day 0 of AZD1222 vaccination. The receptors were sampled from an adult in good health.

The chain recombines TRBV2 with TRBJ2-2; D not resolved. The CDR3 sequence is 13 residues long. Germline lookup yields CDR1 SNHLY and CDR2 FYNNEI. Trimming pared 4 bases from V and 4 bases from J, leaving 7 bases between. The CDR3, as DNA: TGTGCCAGCAGTGGACCGATCACCGGGGAGCTGTTTTTT. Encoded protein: CASSGPITGELFF.

Here the CDR3 DNA reads TGTGCCAGCAGTGCGGGACACCTAACCGGGGAGCTGTTTTTT. Residues: CASSAGHLTGELFF. V is TRBV28 and J is TRBJ2-2; D is perhaps TRBD1 or TRBD2 (6 bases each). From germline, CDR1 is MDHEN and CDR2 SYDVKM. The CDR3 totals 14 residues. Trimming took off 5 bases at V and 5 bases at J, with 12 bases between the two ends.

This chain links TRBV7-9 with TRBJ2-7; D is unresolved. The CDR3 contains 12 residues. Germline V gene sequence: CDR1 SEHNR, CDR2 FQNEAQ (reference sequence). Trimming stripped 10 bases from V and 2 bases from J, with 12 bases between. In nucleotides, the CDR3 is TGTGCCATTAGACGGTATACCTACGAGCAGTACTTC. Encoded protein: CAIRRYTYEQYF.

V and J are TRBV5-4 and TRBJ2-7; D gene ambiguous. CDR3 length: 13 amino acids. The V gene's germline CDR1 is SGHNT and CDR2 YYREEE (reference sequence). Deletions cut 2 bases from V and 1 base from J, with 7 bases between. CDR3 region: CASSFVGSYEQYF. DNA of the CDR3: TGTGCCAGCAGCTTTGTGGGATCCTACGAGCAGTACTTC.

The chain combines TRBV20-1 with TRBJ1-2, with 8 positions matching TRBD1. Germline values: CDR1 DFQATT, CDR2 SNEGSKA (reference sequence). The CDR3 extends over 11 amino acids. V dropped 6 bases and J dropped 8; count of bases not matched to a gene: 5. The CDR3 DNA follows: TGCAGTGCGGACAGGGTGGGAGGCTACACCTTC. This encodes CSADRVGGYTF.

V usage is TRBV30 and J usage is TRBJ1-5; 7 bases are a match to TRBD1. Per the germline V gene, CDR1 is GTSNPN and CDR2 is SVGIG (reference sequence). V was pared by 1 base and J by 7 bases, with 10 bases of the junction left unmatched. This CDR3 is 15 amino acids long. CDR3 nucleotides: TGTGCCTGGAGTGGAGACAGGGTAAGAGGGCAGCCCCAGCATTTT. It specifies CAWSGDRVRGQPQHF.

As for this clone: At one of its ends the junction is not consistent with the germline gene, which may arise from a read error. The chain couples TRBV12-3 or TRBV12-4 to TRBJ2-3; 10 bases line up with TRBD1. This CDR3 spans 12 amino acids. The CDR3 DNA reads TGTGCCAGCAGTTTGGTCCGGGACAGGGGAAGCTTT. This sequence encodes CASSLVRDRGSF.

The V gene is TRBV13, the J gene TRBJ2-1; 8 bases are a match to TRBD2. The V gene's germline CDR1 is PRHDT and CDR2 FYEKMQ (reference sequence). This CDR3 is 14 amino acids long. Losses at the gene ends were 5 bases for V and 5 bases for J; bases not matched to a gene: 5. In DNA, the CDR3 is TGTGCCAGCAGCCAGGGACTAGGGAACAATGAGCAGTTCTTC. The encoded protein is CASSQGLGNNEQFF.

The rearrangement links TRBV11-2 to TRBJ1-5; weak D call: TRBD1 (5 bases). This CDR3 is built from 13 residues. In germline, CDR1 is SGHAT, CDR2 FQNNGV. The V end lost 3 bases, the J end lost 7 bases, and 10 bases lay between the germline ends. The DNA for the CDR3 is TGTGCCAGCAGCTTTGGGGGAAAACAGCCCCAGCATTTT. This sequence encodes CASSFGGKQPQHF.

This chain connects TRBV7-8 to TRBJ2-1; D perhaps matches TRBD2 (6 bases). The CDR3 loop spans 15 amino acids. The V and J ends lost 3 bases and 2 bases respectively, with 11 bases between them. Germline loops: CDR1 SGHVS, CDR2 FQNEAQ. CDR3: CASSFRGGTYNEQFF. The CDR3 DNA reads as TGTGCCAGCAGCTTTAGAGGAGGGACCTACAATGAGCAGTTCTTC.

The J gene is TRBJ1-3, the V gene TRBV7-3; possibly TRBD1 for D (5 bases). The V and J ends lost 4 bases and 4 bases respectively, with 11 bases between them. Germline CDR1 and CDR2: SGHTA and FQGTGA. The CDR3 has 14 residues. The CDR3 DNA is TGTGCCAGCAGCTCAGGGATTTCCGGAAACACCATATATTTT. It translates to CASSSGISGNTIYF.

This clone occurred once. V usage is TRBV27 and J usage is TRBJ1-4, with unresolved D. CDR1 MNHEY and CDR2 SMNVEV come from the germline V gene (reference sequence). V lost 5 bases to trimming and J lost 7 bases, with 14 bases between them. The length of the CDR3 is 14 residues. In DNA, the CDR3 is TGTGCCAGCAGTCCCCGAGGATTGGGTGAAAAACTGTTTTTT. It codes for CASSPRGLGEKLFF.

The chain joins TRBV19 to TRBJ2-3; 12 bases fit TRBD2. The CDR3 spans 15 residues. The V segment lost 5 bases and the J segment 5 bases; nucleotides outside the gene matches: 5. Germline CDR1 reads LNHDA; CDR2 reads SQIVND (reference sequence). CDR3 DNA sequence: TGTGCCAGTAGTTCTAGCGGGAGGGGGGGAGATACGCAGTATTTT. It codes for CASSSSGRGGDTQYF.

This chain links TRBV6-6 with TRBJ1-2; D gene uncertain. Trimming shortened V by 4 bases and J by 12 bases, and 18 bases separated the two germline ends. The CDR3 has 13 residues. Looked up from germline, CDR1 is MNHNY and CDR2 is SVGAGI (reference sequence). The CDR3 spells CASSSPAGTSDTF. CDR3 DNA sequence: TGTGCCAGCAGTTCACCGGCAGGAACGTCCGACACCTTC.

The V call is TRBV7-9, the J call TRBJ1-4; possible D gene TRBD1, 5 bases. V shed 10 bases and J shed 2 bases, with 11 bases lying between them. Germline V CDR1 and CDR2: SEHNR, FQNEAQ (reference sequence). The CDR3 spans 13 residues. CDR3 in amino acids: CAIGGDTNEKLFF. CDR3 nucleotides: TGTGCCATCGGGGGGGACACTAATGAAAAACTGTTTTTT. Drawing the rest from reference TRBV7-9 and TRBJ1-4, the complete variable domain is DTGVSQNPRHKITKRGQNVTFRCDPISEHNRLYWYRQTLGQGPEFLTYFQNEAQLEKSRLLSDRFSAERPKGSFSTLEIQRTEQGDSAMYLCAIGGDTNEKLFFGSGTQLSVL.

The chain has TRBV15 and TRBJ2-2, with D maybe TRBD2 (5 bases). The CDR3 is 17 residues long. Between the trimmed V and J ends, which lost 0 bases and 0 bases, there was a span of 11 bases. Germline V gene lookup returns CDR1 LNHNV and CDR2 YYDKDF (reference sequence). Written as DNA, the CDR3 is TGTGCCACCAGCAGAGATACTAGGGCCTCGAACACCGGGGAGCTGTTTTTT. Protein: CATSRDTRASNTGELFF.

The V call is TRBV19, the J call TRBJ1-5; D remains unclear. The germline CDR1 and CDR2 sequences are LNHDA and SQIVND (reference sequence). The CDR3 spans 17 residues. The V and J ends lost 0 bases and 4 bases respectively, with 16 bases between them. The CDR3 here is CASSIDLGPLGNQPQHF. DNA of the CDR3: TGTGCCAGTAGTATAGATCTCGGACCCCTCGGTAATCAGCCCCAGCATTTT. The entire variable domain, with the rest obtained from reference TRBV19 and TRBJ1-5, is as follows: DGGITQSPKYLFRKEGQNVTLSCEQNLNHDAMYWYRQDPGQGLRLIYYSQIVNDFQKGDIAEGYSVSREKKESFPLTVTSAQKNPTAFYLCASSIDLGPLGNQPQHFGDGTRLSIL.

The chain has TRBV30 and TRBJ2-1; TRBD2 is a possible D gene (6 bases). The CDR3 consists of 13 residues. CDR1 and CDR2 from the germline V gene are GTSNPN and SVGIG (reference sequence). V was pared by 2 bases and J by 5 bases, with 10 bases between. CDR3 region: CAWSPGGNNEQFF. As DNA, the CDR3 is TGTGCCTGGAGTCCCGGGGGTAACAATGAGCAGTTCTTC.

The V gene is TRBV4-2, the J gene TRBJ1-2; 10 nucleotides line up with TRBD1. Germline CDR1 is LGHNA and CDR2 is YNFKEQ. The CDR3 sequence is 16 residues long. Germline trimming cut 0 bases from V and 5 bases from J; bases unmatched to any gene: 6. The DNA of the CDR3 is TGTGCCAGCAGCCAAGAAGTGGGACAGGGGCGATATGGCTACACCTTC. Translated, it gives CASSQEVGQGRYGYTF.

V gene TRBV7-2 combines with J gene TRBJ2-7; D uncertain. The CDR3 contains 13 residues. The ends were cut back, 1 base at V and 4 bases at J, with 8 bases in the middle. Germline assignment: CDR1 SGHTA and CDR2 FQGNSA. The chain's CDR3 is CASSLEAYYEQYF. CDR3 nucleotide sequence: TGTGCCAGCAGCTTAGAAGCATATTACGAGCAGTACTTC. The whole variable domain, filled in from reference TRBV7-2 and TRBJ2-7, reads GAGVSQSPSNKVTEKGKDVELRCDPISGHTALYWYRQSLGQGLEFLIYFQGNSAPDKSGLPSDRFSAERTGGSVSTLTIQRTQQEDSAVYLCASSLEAYYEQYFGPGTRLTVT.

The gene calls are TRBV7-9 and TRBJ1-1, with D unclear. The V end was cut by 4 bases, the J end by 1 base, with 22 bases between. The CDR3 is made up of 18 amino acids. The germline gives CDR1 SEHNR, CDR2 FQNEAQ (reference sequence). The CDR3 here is CASSYYLPGLTGNTEAFF. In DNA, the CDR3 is TGTGCCAGCAGCTACTACCTCCCCGGATTGACGGGGAACACTGAAGCTTTCTTT. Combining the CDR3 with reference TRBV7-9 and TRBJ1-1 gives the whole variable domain DTGVSQNPRHKITKRGQNVTFRCDPISEHNRLYWYRQTLGQGPEFLTYFQNEAQLEKSRLLSDRFSAERPKGSFSTLEIQRTEQGDSAMYLCASSYYLPGLTGNTEAFFGQGTRLTVV.

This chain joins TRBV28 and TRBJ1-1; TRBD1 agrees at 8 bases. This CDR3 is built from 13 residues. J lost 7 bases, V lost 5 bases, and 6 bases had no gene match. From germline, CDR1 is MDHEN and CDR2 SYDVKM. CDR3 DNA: TGTGCCAGCAGTCCAGGGGGCGTGGGTGAAGCTTTCTTT. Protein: CASSPGGVGEAFF.

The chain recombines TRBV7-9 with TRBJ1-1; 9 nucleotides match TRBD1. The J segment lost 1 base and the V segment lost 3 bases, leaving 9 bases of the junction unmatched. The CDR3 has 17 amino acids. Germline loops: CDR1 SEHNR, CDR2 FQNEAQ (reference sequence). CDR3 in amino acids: CASSFLQGAAWNTEAFF. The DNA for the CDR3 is TGTGCCAGCAGCTTTCTACAGGGGGCGGCCTGGAACACTGAAGCTTTCTTT.

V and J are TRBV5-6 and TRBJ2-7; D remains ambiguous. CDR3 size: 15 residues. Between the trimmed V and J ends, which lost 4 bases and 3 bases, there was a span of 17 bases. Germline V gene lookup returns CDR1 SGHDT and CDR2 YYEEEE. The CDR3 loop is CASSKDPSFNYEQYF. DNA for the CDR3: TGTGCCAGCAGCAAGGATCCCTCTTTTAACTACGAGCAGTACTTC.

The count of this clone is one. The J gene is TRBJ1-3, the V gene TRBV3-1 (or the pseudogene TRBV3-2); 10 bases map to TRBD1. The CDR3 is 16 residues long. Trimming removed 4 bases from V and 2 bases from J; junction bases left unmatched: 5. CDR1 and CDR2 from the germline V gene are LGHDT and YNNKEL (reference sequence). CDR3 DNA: TGTGCCAGCAGCCCTTTAGGGACAGGGGCTGGAAACACCATATATTTT. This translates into CASSPLGTGAGNTIYF.

DNA of the CDR3: TGTGCCAGCAGTCCTCCCGCCGTCTCCTACGAGCAGTACTTC. Its translation: CASSPPAVSYEQYF. This chain joins TRBV28 and TRBJ2-7; D ambiguous. Germline CDR1 and CDR2: MDHEN and SYDVKM. The CDR3 loop spans 14 amino acids. V lost 5 bases and J lost 0, with 11 bases in between.

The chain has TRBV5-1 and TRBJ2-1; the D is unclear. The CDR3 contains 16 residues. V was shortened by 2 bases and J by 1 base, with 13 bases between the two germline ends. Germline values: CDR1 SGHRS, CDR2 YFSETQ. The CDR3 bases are TGCGCCAGCAGCTTTTCAGGAGTTTGGTCCTACAATGAGCAGTTCTTC. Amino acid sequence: CASSFSGVWSYNEQFF.

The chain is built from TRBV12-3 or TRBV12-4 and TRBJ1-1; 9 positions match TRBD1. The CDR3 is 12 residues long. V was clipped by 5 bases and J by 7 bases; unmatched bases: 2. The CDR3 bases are TGTGCCAGCAGTAGGACAGGGGTTGAAGCTTTCTTT. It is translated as CASSRTGVEAFF.

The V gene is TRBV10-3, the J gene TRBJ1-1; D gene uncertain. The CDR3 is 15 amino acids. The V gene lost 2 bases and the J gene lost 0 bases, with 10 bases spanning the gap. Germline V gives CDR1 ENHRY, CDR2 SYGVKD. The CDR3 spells CAISEEEDLNTEAFF. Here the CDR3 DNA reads TGTGCCATCAGTGAGGAGGAGGATCTGAACACTGAAGCTTTCTTT.